This T cell receptor beta chain was recovered during a study of Tregs in tolerant kidney transplant recipients. Per the germline V gene, CDR1 is LNHNV and CDR2 is YYDKDF (reference sequence). Trimming removed 3 bases from V and 5 bases from J; junction bases left unmatched: 12. CDR3 size: 16 residues. Mixed chimerism was transient after nonmyeloablative marrow transplants from related graft donors. Unstimulated Tregs (CD4+CD25+CD127-) and CD4+CD25- non-Tregs were sorted from PBMCs. Some clones are missing from TCRdb's copy, which holds only in-frame ones; the method was immunoSEQ multiplex PCR. The sample has tens of thousands of clones; roughly 90% are singletons. Findings of the study overall: Changing PCR primers prevented nucleotide comparison between some patients' samples. The most relevant donor-specific Treg TCRbeta repertoire apparently came from expansion with activated donor B cells. This study did not directly address biological reproducibility.

A single count supports this clone. As yet, its antigen is unknown. This TCR was sampled from a human patient who received a combined kidney and bone marrow transplant. Certain T cells may be donor cells from the graft. The genes are TRBV15 and TRBJ2-5; 7 nucleotides line up with TRBD1. The sample in question was CD4+ T cells from blood (PBMCs), obtained 24 months after the transplant. In nucleotides, the CDR3 is TGTGCCACCAGCAGTTCAGCTACAGGGGCGACGGAGACCCAGTACTTC. Protein sequence: CATSSSATGATETQYF.